Listed below are T cell receptor beta chains from one sample, sequenced in a study of blood T cell repertoires in COVID-19. Assay: immunoSEQ multiplex PCR; the TCRdb copy retains only in-frame clones and omits some. Here the sample spans 100,000 to 150,000 clones, roughly nine tenths being singletons. The sequenced sample consisted of peripheral blood. The receptor set was obtained from a man in his 70s with active or convalescent COVID-19. Both conserved end residues are trimmed from each CDR3. The size of a clone is reported for some rows only, either as once, few or many, or as a class for expanded clones.

12,TRBV20-1,few,SASPTWARYEQY
10,TRBV6-5,NA,ASSPDRGAYT
13,TRBV19,NA,ASRGPGQNSYEQY
13,TRBV6-6,few,ASSYSTPPAYEQY
13,TRBV3-1/TRBV3-2,NA,ASAITAAFNEKLF
15,TRBV27,NA,ASSLSGGAFLNQPQH
15,TRBV24-1,NA,ATRRLGGRASSYEQY
12,TRBV29-1,NA,SVAGGISGNTIY
13,TRBV6-5,NA,ASSLSGRAYNEQF
9,TRBV29-1,few,SVDAQTEAF
9,TRBV12-3/TRBV12-4,few,ASSQVSEQF
12,TRBV28,NA,ASRGGSNTDTQY
12,TRBV6-6,once,ASSLKGGVYEQY
14,TRBV11-3,NA,ASSPQPGTGWNEQF
12,TRBV7-9,NA,ASSPRLLQETQY
12,TRBV7-9,NA,ARAPGGKGDTQY
14,TRBV28,NA,ASSSPGQGSNQPQH
17,TRBV9,NA,ASSVAPHRESPSYNEQF
13,TRBV18,once,ASSLPGQRSYEQY
14,TRBV27,NA,ASSFWPILSTDTQY
13,TRBV5-5,once,ASSLGAGIRTEAF
12,TRBV6-1,NA,ASSEPGLAGEQF
14,TRBV24-1,NA,ATSDSRVSRTGELF
14,TRBV28,NA,ASRSYKGSTEETQY
14,TRBV14,NA,ASSQSMRSNTGELF
14,TRBV28,NA,ASSTLGQVRGQPQH
12,TRBV3-1/TRBV3-2,NA,ASSAPGQNSPLH
14,TRBV6-6,NA,ASSGGKEFSGNTIY
13,TRBV11-1,NA,ASSFTSGGTNEQF
14,TRBV4-2,NA,ASSGPGRTSGYEQY
11,TRBV7-8,NA,ASSSTENQPQH
14,TRBV5-5,NA,ASSLGASGPTYEQY
13,TRBV3-1/TRBV3-2,NA,ASSQDGRWNTEAF
13,TRBV27,NA,ASSPLAALDYGYT
10,TRBV30,NA,AWSEGAGRQY
11,TRBV10-3,NA,AISVGTGSGYT
12,TRBV7-3,NA,ASSLGGSGGEQF
14,TRBV11-2,NA,ASSLEAGPFNYGYT
18,TRBV6-6,NA,ASSPEGSRVISGTKNEQF
14,TRBV5-8,NA,ASSLQGTRSYQPQH
12,TRBV7-2,NA,ASSVRSMNTEAF
17,TRBV2,NA,ASSEGGGPRGGRGEKLF
11,TRBV5-1,NA,ASSTGGGEKLF
14,TRBV19,NA,ASSMLGTGIAYGYT
14,TRBV11-2,few,ASSLEWGQMNTEAF
13,TRBV19,NA,ASSTGQGAGETQY
13,TRBV18,NA,ASSPLGQATDTQY
12,TRBV7-9,NA,ASTEGVTTGELF
19,TRBV19,NA,ASSIPPKWLATLTRDNEQF
14,TRBV28,NA,ASSLFRVVSNQPQH
10,TRBV29-1,NA,SVENSLGEQF
13,TRBV11-3,NA,ASSPSGGTGNTIY
16,TRBV6-2/TRBV6-3,once,ASSYPGTRIERWETQY
14,TRBV28,NA,ASSFTGSSYNSPLH
12,TRBV18,NA,ASSRLASTDTQY